This TCR beta chain derives from a study of T cells expressing NK-cell markers (TCRdb year 2020). Regarding the research as a whole: Three sorted T-cell subsets (CD3+CD56+NKG2C+, CD3+CD56+NKG2C- and CD3+CD56-NKG2C+) from roughly 8 donors had their TCR beta-chain repertoires profiled. Illumina HiSeq 2000/2500, MiSeq or NextSeq was used to sequence libraries as 2 x 150 bp reads. Seven of the eight sequenced donors were HCMV-seropositive and one was HCMV-seronegative. Randomly selected healthy volunteers, three men and five women, were used as the eight sequenced donors. Study-level results and caveats: Those dominant clonotypes were again the most abundant among CD3+CD56-NKG2C+ cells in several donors, at about 25-60.1%. In six or seven donors, the dominant CD3+CD56+NKG2C+ clonotypes ranked among the top 10 CD8+ clonotypes, making up 1.0-7.0% of CD8+ T cells. Whether the expanded NKG2C-expressing T cell clones were specific for HCMV antigens remained unclear.

As regards this clonotype: Its recognized antigen is unknown.

HCMV serostatus was determined by detecting HCMV-specific IgG in serum with a commercial ELISA kit. Ficoll density gradient centrifugation was used to isolate peripheral blood mononuclear cells from blood. The reads were generated on an Illumina HiSeq 2000. The TCR beta cDNA libraries were made using 5'RACE template switching, a step that added both a universal primer site and unique molecular identifiers. Priming for cDNA synthesis came from the TCR beta constant segment, and two successive PCR amplification steps followed. Per the authors' processing: MIGEC handled demultiplexing of the reads and grouping by UMI, while MiTCR was used to assemble and quantify clonotypes. To exclude erroneous sequences, any TCR cDNA sequence not supported by at least two reads was discarded. The tcR package was used for downstream repertoire analysis, and clonotypes were matched across fractions by CDR3 nucleotide sequence plus V segment. VDJmatch was used to annotate antigen specificity against VDJdb, with one amino acid substitution allowed in CDR3. TCRdb reprocessed the reads and provides one entry for every CDR3 protein sequence; no DNA is given. TCRdb, rather than the study authors, made the V and J calls. The sample table records 150,000 to 170,000 distinct CDR3 sequences. The ten top clones hold 37% of the sample.

CDR3 length: 15 amino acids, cysteine to phenylalanine. This entry has no DNA. From a lookup of the germline V gene, CDR1 and CDR2 are MNHNS and SASEGT. The rearrangement combines TRBV6-1 with TRBJ2-1; the TCRdb D gene call, TRBD1, has no DNA to confirm it. The sequence came from a woman in her forties or fifties in good health. Donor details come from another sample of the same person, matched by shared clones. Sequencing input: blood T cells: a sorted CD56 or NKG2C T cell subset, CD4+ or CD8+ T cells, or bulk PBMC T cells (not recorded which). This receptor carries the CDR3 CASSTRDRVVDEQFF.